The rows below give T cell receptor beta chains drawn from one sample of a study of PD-1 blockade in mismatch repair-deficient tumors. TCRdb's table, derived via immunoSEQ multiplex PCR, lists solely in-frame clones and lacks some. The sample shows around 100,000 clones, about 74% of them seen only once. The sample in question was peripheral blood, obtained just over 59 weeks after starting pembrolizumab. The source of these receptors is an adult with mismatch repair-deficient cancer. CDR3s include the opening cysteine and the closing phenylalanine or tryptophan.

J,V,length,CDR3
TRBJ2-1,TRBV19,14,CASAGTGGYNEQFF
TRBJ2-1,TRBV5-4,17,CASSPYVEGSSYNEQFF
TRBJ1-2,TRBV11-2,18,CASSLSGVNLNSDYGYTF
TRBJ2-5,TRBV4-2,16,CASSLATGRVKETQYF
TRBJ2-3,TRBV5-4,14,CASSFGQGTDTQYF
TRBJ2-7,TRBV7-2,14,CASSRGTGTYEQYF
TRBJ2-1,TRBV30,11,CAWSWENEQFF
TRBJ1-4,TRBV4-1,17,CASSQALTNRGNEKLFF
TRBJ2-3,TRBV12-5,19,CASKRGRGLIPPVFDTQYF
TRBJ2-3,TRBV6-5,14,CASSPAGSTGTQYF
TRBJ2-7,TRBV7-3,14,CASSLVSGAGEQYF
TRBJ2-2,TRBV5-1,16,CASSGIAGLNTGELFF
TRBJ2-3,TRBV6-5,16,CASSYWTSGGVDTQYF
TRBJ2-3,TRBV11-1,15,CASSLDGGQGDTQYF
TRBJ2-1,TRBV11-3,15,CASSLRALRGNEQFF
TRBJ1-1,TRBV9,13,CASSAGQNTEAFF
TRBJ1-5,TRBV10-3,14,CAIGDRDLNQPQHF
TRBJ2-5,TRBV5-1,14,CASSLVAGAETQYF
TRBJ2-1,TRBV5-1,14,CASSLDGSKNEQFF
TRBJ1-5,TRBV14,14,CASSPRQGQRPQHF
TRBJ2-7,TRBV4-1,13,CASSPHNAYEQYF
TRBJ1-3,TRBV4-2,16,CASSQDGSSSGNTIYF
TRBJ1-1,TRBV9,15,CASSVLGQVDTEAFF
TRBJ2-5,TRBV7-8,15,CASSLLTSGKETQYF
TRBJ1-2,TRBV11-3,15,CASSPRGQGEYGYTF
TRBJ1-1,TRBV11-2,19,CASSTETGVYTEPNTEAFF
TRBJ2-7,TRBV12-5,18,CASGLVLVRGLWTYEQYF
TRBJ2-7,TRBV30,12,CAWGTSSYEQYF
TRBJ2-7,TRBV6-1,14,CASSERVQPYEQYF
TRBJ2-5,TRBV27,15,CASSPGTGTQETQYF
TRBJ1-2,TRBV14,15,CASSLLGTSTEGYTF
TRBJ1-1,TRBV5-4,14,CASSLEKTSTEAFF
TRBJ2-3,TRBV11-2,16,CASRRPGRGPTDTQYF
TRBJ1-2,TRBV6-1,15,CASTPPGGELSGYTF
TRBJ2-7,TRBV11-1,16,CASAGGSGGRRNEQYF
TRBJ1-1,TRBV2,13,CASRKLIDTEAFF
TRBJ2-1,TRBV7-6,16,CASSLVQGSSYNEQFF
TRBJ1-4,TRBV7-2,12,CASSLVREKLFF
TRBJ2-3,TRBV11-2,16,CASSLGGGRMGDTQYF
TRBJ1-1,TRBV7-8,15,CASSSGITMNTEAFF
TRBJ1-5,TRBV9,13,CASSVAMGQPQHF
TRBJ2-7,TRBV7-6,13,CASSLGDNREQYF
TRBJ2-5,TRBV4-2,18,CASSQVAGLNRKMETQYF
TRBJ2-7,TRBV7-9,16,CASSSAGGRTTYEQYF
TRBJ2-1,TRBV11-2,15,CASSLRVTLYNEQFF
TRBJ2-2,TRBV7-6,16,CASSLGSGRAGGELFF
TRBJ2-7,TRBV9,14,CASSVTSGSYEQYF
TRBJ2-7,TRBV27,14,CASSLRDRGYEQYF
TRBJ2-3,TRBV19,19,CASSARLFGYQTGTDTQYF
TRBJ2-7,TRBV9,15,CASSVGPGTSYEQYF
TRBJ1-1,TRBV7-3,16,CASTQPKWTVNTEAFF
TRBJ2-3,TRBV2,11,CASTVSDTQYF